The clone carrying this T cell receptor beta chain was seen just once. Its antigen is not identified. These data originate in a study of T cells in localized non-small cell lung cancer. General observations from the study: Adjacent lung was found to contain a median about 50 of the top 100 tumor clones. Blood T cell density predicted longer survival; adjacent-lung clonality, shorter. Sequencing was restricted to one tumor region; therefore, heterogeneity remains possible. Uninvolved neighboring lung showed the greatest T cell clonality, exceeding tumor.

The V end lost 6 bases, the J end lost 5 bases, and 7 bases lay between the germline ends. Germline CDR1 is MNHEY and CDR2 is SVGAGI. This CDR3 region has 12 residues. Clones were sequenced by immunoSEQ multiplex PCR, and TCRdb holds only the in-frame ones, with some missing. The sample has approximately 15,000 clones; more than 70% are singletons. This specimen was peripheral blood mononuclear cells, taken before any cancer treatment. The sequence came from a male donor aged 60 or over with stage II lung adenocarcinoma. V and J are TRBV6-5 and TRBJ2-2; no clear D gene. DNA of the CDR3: TGTGCCAGCAGCCATGTGACCGGGGAGCTGTTTTTT. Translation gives CASSHVTGELFF.